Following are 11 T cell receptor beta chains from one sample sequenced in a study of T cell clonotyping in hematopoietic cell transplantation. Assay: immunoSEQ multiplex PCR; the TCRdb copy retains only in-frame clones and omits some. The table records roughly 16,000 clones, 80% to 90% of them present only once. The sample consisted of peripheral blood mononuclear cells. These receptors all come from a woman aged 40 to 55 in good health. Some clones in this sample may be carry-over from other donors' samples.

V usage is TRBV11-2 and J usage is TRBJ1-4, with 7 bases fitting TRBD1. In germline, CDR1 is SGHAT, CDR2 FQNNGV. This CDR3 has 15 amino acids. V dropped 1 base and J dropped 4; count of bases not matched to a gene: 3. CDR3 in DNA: TGTGCCAGCAGCTTAGTACAGGGGAGTAATGAAAAACTGTTTTTT. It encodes CASSLVQGSNEKLFF.

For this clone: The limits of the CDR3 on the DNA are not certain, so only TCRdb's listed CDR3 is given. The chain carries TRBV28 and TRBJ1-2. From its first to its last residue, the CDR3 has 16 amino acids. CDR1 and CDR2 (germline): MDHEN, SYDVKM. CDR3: CASSSRDSNHYGYTFF.

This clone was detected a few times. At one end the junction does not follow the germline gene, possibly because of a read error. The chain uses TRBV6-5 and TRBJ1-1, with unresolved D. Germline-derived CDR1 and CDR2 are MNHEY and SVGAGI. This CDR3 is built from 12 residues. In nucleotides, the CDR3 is TGCGCCAGCAGTCTAAATGGAGATGAAGCTTTCTTT. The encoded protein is CASSLNGDEAFF.

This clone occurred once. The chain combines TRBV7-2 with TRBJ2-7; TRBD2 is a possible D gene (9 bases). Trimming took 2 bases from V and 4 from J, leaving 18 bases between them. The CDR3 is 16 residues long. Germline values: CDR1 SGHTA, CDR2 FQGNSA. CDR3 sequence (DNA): TGTGCCAGCAGCTTAAGCGGGGGGCAGGGGGCTTACGAGCAGTACTTC. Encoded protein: CASSLSGGQGAYEQYF.

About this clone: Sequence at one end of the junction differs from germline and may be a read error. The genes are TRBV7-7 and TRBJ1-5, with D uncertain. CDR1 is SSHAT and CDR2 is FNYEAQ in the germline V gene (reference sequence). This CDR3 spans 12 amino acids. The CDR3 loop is CASSLVSQPQHF. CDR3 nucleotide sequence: TGTGCTAGCAGCTTAGTATCTCAGCCCCAGCATTTT.

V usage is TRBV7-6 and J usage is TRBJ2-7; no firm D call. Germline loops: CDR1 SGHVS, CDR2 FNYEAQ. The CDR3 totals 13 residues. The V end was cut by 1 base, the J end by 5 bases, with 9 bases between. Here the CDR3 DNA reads TGTGCCAGCAGCTTAGTGTTGGGGAACGAGCAGTACTTC. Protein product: CASSLVLGNEQYF.

The CDR3 nucleotides read TGTGCCAGCAGCCAAGATAGCGGGACAGGTCAATACGAGCAGTACTTC. Amino acids: CASSQDSGTGQYEQYF. V and J are TRBV4-2 and TRBJ2-7; D assignment may be TRBD1 or TRBD2 (8 bases each). V lost 0 bases to trimming and J lost 4 bases, with 16 bases between them. This CDR3 region has 16 residues. Germline lookup yields CDR1 LGHNA and CDR2 YNFKEQ.

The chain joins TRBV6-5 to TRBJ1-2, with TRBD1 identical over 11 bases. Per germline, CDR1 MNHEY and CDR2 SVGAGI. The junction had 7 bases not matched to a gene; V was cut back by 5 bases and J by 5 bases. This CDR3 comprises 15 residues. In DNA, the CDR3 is TGTGCCAGCAGTAGAACAGGGACAGGGGGATATGGCTACACCTTC. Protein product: CASSRTGTGGYGYTF.

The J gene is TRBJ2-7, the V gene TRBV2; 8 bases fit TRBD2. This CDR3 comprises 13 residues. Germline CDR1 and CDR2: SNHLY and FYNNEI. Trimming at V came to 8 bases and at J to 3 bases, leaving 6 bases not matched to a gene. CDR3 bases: TGTGCCAGCTGGGGACTAGGGAGCTACGAGCAGTACTTC. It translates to CASWGLGSYEQYF.

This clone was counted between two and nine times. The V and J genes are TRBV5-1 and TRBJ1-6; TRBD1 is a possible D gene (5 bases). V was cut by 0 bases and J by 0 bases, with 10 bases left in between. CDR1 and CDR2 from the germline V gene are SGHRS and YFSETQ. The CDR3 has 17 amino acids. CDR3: CASSLVGQGSYNSPLHF. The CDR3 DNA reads TGCGCCAGCAGCTTGGTGGGGCAGGGCTCCTATAATTCACCCCTCCACTTT.

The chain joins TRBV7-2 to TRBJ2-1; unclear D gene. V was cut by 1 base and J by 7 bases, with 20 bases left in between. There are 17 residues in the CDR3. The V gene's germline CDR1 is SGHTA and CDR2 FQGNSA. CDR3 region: CASSLELGRLVRNEQFF. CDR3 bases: TGTGCCAGCAGCTTAGAGTTAGGGCGCCTAGTAAGGAATGAGCAGTTCTTC.